The clone carrying this T cell receptor (beta chain) occurred a few times. The antigen remains unidentified. The authors made TCR beta cDNA from about 500 ng total RNA with a constant-region primer. Sequencing libraries for TCR beta derived from three nested multiplex PCR rounds that used slightly modified ARM-PCR. The first two PCR rounds used TRBV1-TRBV30 forward primers with a C-beta reverse primer, about 10 cycles each. TCRdb independently ran MiXCR on the multiplex PCR reads; one entry per CDR3 protein. The sample carries about 200,000 distinct CDR3 sequences, roughly 61% recorded once. Per germline, CDR1 GTSNPN and CDR2 SVGIG (reference sequence). V shed 7 bases, J shed 9 bases, and the junction held 12 bases outside the gene matches. The CDR3 has 13 amino acids. This specimen comes from a study of tumor-infiltrating lymphocytes in primary liver carcinoma. It was unsorted whole blood that yielded blood RNA, and germline DNA was also extracted.

Study-level findings and limits: Significantly greater top-250-clone fractions characterized tumors relative to blood (p = 0.039).

This chain joins TRBV30 and TRBJ2-4; TRBD1 matches at 7 bases. The sample was peripheral blood. The origin of this receptor is a woman aged 55-70 years with primary liver carcinoma and hepatitis B virus infection. The CDR3 coding sequence is TGTGCCTTAACTTTTACAGGGGAGACCATTCAGTACTTC. Amino acid sequence: CALTFTGETIQYF.